This is a list of T cell receptor beta chains from one sample in a study of T cells in Graves' hyperthyroidism and ophthalmopathy. TCRdb independently ran MiXCR on the multiplex PCR reads; one entry per CDR3 protein. The data show about 500,000 distinct CDR3 sequences, approximately 16% seen once. Specimen: blood. These receptors were obtained from a woman aged 18-29 years with Graves' hyperthyroidism. The CDR3 runs from the conserved cysteine through the conserved F or W. A D gene is named only where the DNA matches it firmly. Some rows have no size entry. The others give once, few or many, or a class for an expanded clone.

clone_size: many; d_call: TRBD2; j_call: TRBJ2-2; v_call: TRBV14; cdr3_nt: TGTGCCAGCAGCCAACCCGACGGACTAGCGGGAGGGCCGCGACAGAACACCGGGGAGCTGTTTTTT; cdr3_aa: CASSQPDGLAGGPRQNTGELFF
clone_size: many; d_call: TRBD2; j_call: TRBJ2-1; v_call: TRBV20-1; cdr3_nt: TGCAGTGCTAGACCCGGGACTAGGGGCTACAATGAGCAGTTCTTC; cdr3_aa: CSARPGTRGYNEQFF
clone_size: many; d_call: NA; j_call: TRBJ2-1; v_call: TRBV7-9; cdr3_nt: TGTGCCAGCAGCGCCCCCACACTTCCGGAGCAGTTCTTC; cdr3_aa: CASSAPTLPEQFF
clone_size: NA; d_call: NA; j_call: TRBJ2-5; v_call: TRBV11-2; cdr3_nt: TGTGCCAGCAGACGTGCTAAAGGGGGACCTGAGACCCAGTACTTC; cdr3_aa: CASRRAKGGPETQYF
clone_size: few; d_call: NA; j_call: TRBJ1-2; v_call: TRBV19; cdr3_nt: TGTGCCAGTAGTATCGCCTCCGGGGGCTATGGCTACACCTTC; cdr3_aa: CASSIASGGYGYTF
clone_size: many; d_call: NA; j_call: TRBJ1-1; v_call: TRBV4-2; cdr3_nt: TGTGCCAGCAGCCTCGGATACAGGGCTACGGACACTGAAGCTTTCTTT; cdr3_aa: CASSLGYRATDTEAFF
clone_size: few; d_call: NA; j_call: TRBJ2-2; v_call: TRBV12-3/TRBV12-4; cdr3_nt: TGTGCCAGCAGACCTCGAGGACACAACACCGGGGAGCTGTTTTTT; cdr3_aa: CASRPRGHNTGELFF
clone_size: many; d_call: TRBD1; j_call: TRBJ2-7; v_call: TRBV27; cdr3_nt: TGTGCCAGCAGAGACGGACAGGGGGGGAAAAACGAGCAGTACTTC; cdr3_aa: CASRDGQGGKNEQYF
clone_size: NA; d_call: NA; j_call: TRBJ2-3; v_call: TRBV15; cdr3_nt: TGTGCCACAGTGGCTCCTAGCACAGATACGCAGTATTTT; cdr3_aa: CATVAPSTDTQYF
clone_size: many; d_call: NA; j_call: TRBJ2-7; v_call: TRBV20-1; cdr3_nt: TGCAGTGCTAGAAAGGACAGCTACGAGCAGTACTTC; cdr3_aa: CSARKDSYEQYF
clone_size: many; d_call: TRBD1; j_call: TRBJ1-2; v_call: TRBV29-1; cdr3_nt: TGCAGCGCTCGACAGGGACCTAACTATGGCTACACCTTC; cdr3_aa: CSARQGPNYGYTF
clone_size: NA; d_call: NA; j_call: TRBJ2-7; v_call: TRBV20-1; cdr3_nt: TGCAGTGCTCAGATGGGCTCCTACGAGCAGTACTTC; cdr3_aa: CSAQMGSYEQYF
clone_size: NA; d_call: NA; j_call: TRBJ1-3; v_call: TRBV20-1; cdr3_nt: TGCAGTGCTATACAGGGTGCTGGAAACACCATATATTTT; cdr3_aa: CSAIQGAGNTIYF
clone_size: many; d_call: TRBD2; j_call: TRBJ2-5; v_call: TRBV2; cdr3_nt: TGTGCCAGCAGGGGAGGGGGAATAGCGGGGCAAGAGACCCAGTACTTC; cdr3_aa: CASRGGGIAGQETQYF
clone_size: many; d_call: NA; j_call: TRBJ1-6; v_call: TRBV7-9; cdr3_nt: TGTGCCAGCAGCTTAAGCAATTCACCCCTCCACTTT; cdr3_aa: CASSLSNSPLHF
clone_size: many; d_call: NA; j_call: TRBJ2-7; v_call: TRBV30; cdr3_nt: TGTGCCTGGAGCGCGTCGGGAGAGCAGTACTTC; cdr3_aa: CAWSASGEQYF
clone_size: many; d_call: NA; j_call: TRBJ2-5; v_call: TRBV12-3/TRBV12-4; cdr3_nt: TGTGCCAGCAGCTTCGGAGAAGAGACCCAGTACTTC; cdr3_aa: CASSFGEETQYF
clone_size: many; d_call: NA; j_call: TRBJ2-5; v_call: TRBV3-1; cdr3_nt: TGTGCCAGCAGCCAAGAGGTGCGGGGCTCGGAGACCCAGTACTTC; cdr3_aa: CASSQEVRGSETQYF
clone_size: few; d_call: TRBD2; j_call: TRBJ2-1; v_call: TRBV7-2; cdr3_nt: TGTGCCAGCAGCTCCCCGGGGCTAGCGGGAGGAGGCGATGAGCAGTTCTTC; cdr3_aa: CASSSPGLAGGGDEQFF
clone_size: NA; d_call: NA; j_call: TRBJ1-5; v_call: TRBV19; cdr3_nt: TGTGCCAGTAGTATACTGGACCGATATCAGCCCCAGCATTTT; cdr3_aa: CASSILDRYQPQHF
clone_size: many; d_call: TRBD2; j_call: TRBJ2-3; v_call: TRBV6-1; cdr3_nt: TGTGCCAGCAGCCAAGGGGCTAGCGGGCCAGATACGCAGTATTTT; cdr3_aa: CASSQGASGPDTQYF
clone_size: many; d_call: TRBD2; j_call: TRBJ2-2; v_call: TRBV12-3/TRBV12-4; cdr3_nt: TGTGCCAGCAGTTTAGCGGGAGGGAGCACCGGGGAGCTGTTTTTT; cdr3_aa: CASSLAGGSTGELFF
clone_size: NA; d_call: NA; j_call: TRBJ2-5; v_call: TRBV5-1; cdr3_nt: TGCGCCAGCAGCTTTATATCGCAAGAGACCCAGTACTTC; cdr3_aa: CASSFISQETQYF
clone_size: many; d_call: NA; j_call: TRBJ2-3; v_call: TRBV11-2; cdr3_nt: TGTGCCAGCAGCTTAGGGGAGGCAGATACGCAGTATTTT; cdr3_aa: CASSLGEADTQYF
clone_size: many; d_call: TRBD1; j_call: TRBJ2-7; v_call: TRBV7-2; cdr3_nt: TGTGCCAGCAGTAAGGGACAGGGAGACGAGCAGTACTTC; cdr3_aa: CASSKGQGDEQYF
clone_size: NA; d_call: NA; j_call: TRBJ1-1; v_call: TRBV10-3; cdr3_nt: TGTGCCACCTCTAAAACCGACACCAACACTGAAGCTTTCTTT; cdr3_aa: CATSKTDTNTEAFF
clone_size: NA; d_call: TRBD2; j_call: TRBJ2-1; v_call: TRBV6-4; cdr3_nt: TGTGCCAGCACCCCAGAAGGACTAGCGCTTTACAATGAGCAGTTCTTC; cdr3_aa: CASTPEGLALYNEQFF